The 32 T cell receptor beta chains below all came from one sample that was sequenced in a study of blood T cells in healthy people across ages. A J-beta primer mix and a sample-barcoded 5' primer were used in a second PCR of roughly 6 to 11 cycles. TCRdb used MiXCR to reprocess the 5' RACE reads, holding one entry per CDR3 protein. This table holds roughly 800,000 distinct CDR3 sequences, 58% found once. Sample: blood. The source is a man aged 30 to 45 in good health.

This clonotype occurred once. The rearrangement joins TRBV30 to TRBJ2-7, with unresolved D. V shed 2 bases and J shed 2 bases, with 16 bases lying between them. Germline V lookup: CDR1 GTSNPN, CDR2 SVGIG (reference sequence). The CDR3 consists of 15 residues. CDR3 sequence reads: CAWSTRVGNTYEQYF. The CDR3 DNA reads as TGTGCCTGGAGTACGAGAGTGGGGAATACCTACGAGCAGTACTTC.

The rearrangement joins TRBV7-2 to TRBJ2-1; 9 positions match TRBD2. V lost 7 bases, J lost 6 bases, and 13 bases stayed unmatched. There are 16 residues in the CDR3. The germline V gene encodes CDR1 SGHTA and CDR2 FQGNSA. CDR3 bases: TGTGCCAGCAATACCCAATTAGCGGGAGTGGGCAATGAGCAGTTCTTC. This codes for CASNTQLAGVGNEQFF.

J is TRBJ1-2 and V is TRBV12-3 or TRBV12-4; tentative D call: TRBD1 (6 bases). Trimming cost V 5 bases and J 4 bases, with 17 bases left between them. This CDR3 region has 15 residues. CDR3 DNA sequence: TGTGCCAGCAGTAGACAGGCGGGAGTACCCTATGGCTACACCTTC. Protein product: CASSRQAGVPYGYTF.

The CDR3 spells CAISEAAGGQPQHF. The CDR3 DNA sequence: TGTGCCATCAGTGAGGCGGCAGGGGGGCAGCCCCAGCATTTT. V usage is TRBV10-3 and J usage is TRBJ1-5; 7 bases are a match to TRBD1. Germline values: CDR1 ENHRY, CDR2 SYGVKD. V trimming: 2 bases; J trimming: 7 bases; junction bases outside the gene matches: 5. The CDR3 is made up of 14 amino acids.

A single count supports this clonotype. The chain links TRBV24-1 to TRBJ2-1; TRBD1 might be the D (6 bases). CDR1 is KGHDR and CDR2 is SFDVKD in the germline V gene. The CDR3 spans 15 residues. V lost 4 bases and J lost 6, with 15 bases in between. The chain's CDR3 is CATSDLTGRVNEQFF. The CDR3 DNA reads TGTGCCACCAGTGACCTGACAGGAAGAGTCAATGAGCAGTTCTTC.

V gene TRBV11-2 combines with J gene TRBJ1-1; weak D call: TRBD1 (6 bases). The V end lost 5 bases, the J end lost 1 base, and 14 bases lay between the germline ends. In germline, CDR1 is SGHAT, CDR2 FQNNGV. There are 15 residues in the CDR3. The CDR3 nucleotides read TGTGCCAGCAGCCGAGGAGGGGGAACGAACACTGAAGCTTTCTTT. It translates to CASSRGGGTNTEAFF. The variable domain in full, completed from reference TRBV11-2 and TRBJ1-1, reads EAGVAQSPRYKIIEKRQSVAFWCNPISGHATLYWYQQILGQGPKLLIQFQNNGVVDDSQLPKDRFSAERLKGVDSTLKIQPAKLEDSAVYLCASSRGGGTNTEAFFGQGTRLTVV.

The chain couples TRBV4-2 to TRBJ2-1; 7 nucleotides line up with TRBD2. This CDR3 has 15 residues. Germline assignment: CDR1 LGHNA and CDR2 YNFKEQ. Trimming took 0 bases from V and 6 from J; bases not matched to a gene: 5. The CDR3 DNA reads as TGTGCCAGCAGCCAAGATCGGGGAGGGCCCAATGAGCAGTTCTTC. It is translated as CASSQDRGGPNEQFF.

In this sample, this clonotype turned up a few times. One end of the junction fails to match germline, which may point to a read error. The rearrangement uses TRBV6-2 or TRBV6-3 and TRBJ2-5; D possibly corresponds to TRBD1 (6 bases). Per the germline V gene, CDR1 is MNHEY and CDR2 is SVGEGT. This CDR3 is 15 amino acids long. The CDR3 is CASSDSGTKGETQYF. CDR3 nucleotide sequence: TGTGCCAGCAGTGACTCCGGGACAAAAGGAGAGACCCAGTACTTC.

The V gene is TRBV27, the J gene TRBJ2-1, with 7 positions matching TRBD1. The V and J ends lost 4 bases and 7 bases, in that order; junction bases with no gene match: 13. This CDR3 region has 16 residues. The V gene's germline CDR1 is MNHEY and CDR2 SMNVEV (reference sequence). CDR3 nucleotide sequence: TGTGCCAGCAGTTCCCTGGACAGGACGTTGCGGAATGAGCAGTTCTTC. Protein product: CASSSLDRTLRNEQFF.

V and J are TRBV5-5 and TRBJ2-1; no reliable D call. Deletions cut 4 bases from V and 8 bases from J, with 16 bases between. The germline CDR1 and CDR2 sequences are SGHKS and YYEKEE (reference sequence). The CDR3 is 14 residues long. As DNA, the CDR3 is TGTGCCAGCAGCAACGCCTTACTCTTCTATGAGCAGTTCTTC. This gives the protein CASSNALLFYEQFF.

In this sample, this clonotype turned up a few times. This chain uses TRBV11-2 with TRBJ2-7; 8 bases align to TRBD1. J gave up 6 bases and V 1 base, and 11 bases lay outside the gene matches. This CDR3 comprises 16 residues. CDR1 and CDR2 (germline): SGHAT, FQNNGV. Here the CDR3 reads CASSLAVWAGGGEQYF. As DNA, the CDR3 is TGTGCCAGCAGCTTAGCGGTTTGGGCAGGGGGCGGCGAGCAGTACTTC.

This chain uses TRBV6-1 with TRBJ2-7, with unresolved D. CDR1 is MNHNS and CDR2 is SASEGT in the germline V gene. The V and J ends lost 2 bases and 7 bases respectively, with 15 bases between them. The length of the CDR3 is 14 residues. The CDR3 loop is CASSEQSIYNEQYF. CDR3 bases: TGTGCCAGCAGTGAACAGTCGATCTACAATGAGCAGTACTTC.

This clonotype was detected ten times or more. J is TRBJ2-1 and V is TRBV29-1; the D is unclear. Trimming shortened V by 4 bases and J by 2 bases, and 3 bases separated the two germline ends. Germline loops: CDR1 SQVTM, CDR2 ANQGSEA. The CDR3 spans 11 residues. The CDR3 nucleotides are TGCAGCGTTGGTACCTACAATGAGCAGTTCTTC. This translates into CSVGTYNEQFF.

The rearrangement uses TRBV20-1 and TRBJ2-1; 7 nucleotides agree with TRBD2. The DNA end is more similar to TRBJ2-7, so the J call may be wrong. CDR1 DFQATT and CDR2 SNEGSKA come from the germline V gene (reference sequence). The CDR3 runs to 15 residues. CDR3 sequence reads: CSARVRGSSYNEQYF. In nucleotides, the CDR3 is TGCAGTGCTAGAGTTCGCGGGAGCTCCTACAATGAGCAGTACTTC.

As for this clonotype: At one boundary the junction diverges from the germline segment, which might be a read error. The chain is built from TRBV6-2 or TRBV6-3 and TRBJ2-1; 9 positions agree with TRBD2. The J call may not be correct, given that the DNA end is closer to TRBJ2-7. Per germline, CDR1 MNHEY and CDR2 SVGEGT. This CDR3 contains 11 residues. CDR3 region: CAGGDYNEQYF. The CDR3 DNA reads TGCGCGGGAGGGGACTACAATGAGCAGTACTTC.

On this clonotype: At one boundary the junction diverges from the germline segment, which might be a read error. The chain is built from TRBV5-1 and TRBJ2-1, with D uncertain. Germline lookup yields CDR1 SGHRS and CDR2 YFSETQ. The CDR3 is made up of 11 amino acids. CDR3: CTSSLGNEQFF. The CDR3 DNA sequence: TGCACCAGCAGCTTGGGGAATGAGCAGTTCTTC.

CDR3 sequence: CASSHRTTADTQYF. CDR3 nucleotide sequence: TGTGCCAGCAGTCACCGCACCACCGCGGATACGCAGTATTTT. The rearrangement uses TRBV6-5 and TRBJ2-3; no definite D call. V was shortened by 5 bases and J by 6 bases, with 15 bases between the two germline ends. In germline, CDR1 is MNHEY, CDR2 SVGAGI. The CDR3 runs to 14 residues.

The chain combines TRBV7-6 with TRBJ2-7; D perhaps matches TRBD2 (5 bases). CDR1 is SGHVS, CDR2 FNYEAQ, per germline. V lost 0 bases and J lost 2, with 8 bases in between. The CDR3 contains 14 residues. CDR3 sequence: CASSLARTAYEQYF. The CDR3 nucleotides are TGTGCCAGCAGCTTAGCTAGGACTGCCTACGAGCAGTACTTC.

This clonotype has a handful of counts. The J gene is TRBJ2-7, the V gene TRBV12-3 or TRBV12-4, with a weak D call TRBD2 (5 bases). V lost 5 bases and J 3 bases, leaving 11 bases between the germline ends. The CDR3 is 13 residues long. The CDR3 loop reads CASSGLPVYEQYF. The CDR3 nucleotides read TGTGCCAGCAGTGGACTCCCCGTCTACGAGCAGTACTTC.

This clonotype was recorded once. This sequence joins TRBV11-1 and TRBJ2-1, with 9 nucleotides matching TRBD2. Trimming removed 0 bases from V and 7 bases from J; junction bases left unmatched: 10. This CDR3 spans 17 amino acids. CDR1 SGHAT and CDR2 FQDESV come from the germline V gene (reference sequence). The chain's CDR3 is CASSLALAGGTLNEQFF. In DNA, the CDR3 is TGTGCCAGCAGCTTAGCTTTGGCGGGGGGGACATTGAATGAGCAGTTCTTC.

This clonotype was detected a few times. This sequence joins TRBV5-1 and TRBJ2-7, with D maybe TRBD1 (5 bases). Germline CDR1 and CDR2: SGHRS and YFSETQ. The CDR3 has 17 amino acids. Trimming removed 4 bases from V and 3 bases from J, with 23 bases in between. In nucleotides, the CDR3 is TGCGCCAGCAGCGTGAAAACAGGAAGAGTGTTTGGCTACGAGCAGTACTTC. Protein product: CASSVKTGRVFGYEQYF.

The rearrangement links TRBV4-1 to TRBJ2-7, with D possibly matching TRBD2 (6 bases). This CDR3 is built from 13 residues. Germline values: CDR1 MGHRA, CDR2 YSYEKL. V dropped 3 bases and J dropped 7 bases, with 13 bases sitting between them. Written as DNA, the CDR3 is TGCGCCAGCAGCCATGGGACTTATAATGAGCAGTACTTC. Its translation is CASSHGTYNEQYF.

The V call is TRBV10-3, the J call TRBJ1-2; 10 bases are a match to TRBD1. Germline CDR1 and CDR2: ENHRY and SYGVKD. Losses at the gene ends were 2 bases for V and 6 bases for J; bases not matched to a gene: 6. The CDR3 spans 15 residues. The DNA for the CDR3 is TGTGCCATCAGTGAGACCCCGGGACAGGGGAATGGCTACACCTTC. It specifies CAISETPGQGNGYTF.

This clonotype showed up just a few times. This chain's CDR3 is CASRVPGANVLTF. CDR3 coding DNA: TGTGCCAGCCGGGTCCCTGGGGCCAACGTCCTGACTTTC. The J gene is TRBJ2-6, the V gene TRBV27, with D unresolved. Germline V CDR1 and CDR2: MNHEY, SMNVEV (reference sequence). V dropped 8 bases and J dropped 2 bases, with 7 bases sitting between them. The CDR3 totals 13 residues.

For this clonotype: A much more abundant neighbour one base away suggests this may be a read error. CDR3 coding DNA: TGTGCCAGCAGCTTACGTCGAGATGGGGCCAACGTCCTGACTTTC. It yields the protein CASSLRRDGANVLTF. The V call is TRBV7-3, the J call TRBJ2-6, with D hard to call. Germline CDR1 is SGHTA and CDR2 is FQGTGA. The CDR3 is 15 residues long. V lost 2 bases to trimming and J lost 3 bases, with 8 bases between them.

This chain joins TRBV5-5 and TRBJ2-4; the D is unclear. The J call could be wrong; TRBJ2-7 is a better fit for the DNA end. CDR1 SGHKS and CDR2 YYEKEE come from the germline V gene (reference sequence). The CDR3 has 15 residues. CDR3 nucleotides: TGTGCCAGCAGCTTGACGGCAGGTCGAACCTACGAGCAGTACTTC. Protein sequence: CASSLTAGRTYEQYF.

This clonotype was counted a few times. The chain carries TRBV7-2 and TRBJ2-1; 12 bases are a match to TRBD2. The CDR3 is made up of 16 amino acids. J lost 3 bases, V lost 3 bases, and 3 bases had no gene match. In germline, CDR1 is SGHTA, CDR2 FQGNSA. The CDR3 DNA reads TGTGCCAGCAGCTTCTCACTAGCGGGAGGCTACAATGAGCAGTTCTTC. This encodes CASSFSLAGGYNEQFF.

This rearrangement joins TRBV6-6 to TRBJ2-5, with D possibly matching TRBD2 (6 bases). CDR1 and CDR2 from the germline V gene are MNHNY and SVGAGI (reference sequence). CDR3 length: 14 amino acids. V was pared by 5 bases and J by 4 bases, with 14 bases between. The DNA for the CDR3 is TGTGCCAGCAGTACCTTTCAGGGAGGAGAGACCCAGTACTTC. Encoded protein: CASSTFQGGETQYF.

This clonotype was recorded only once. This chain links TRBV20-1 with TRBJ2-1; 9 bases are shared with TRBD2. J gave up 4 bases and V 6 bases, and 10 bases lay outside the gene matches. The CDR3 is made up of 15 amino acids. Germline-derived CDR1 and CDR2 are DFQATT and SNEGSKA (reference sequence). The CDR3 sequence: CSAHALAGDYNEQFF. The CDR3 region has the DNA TGCAGTGCCCATGCATTAGCGGGGGATTACAATGAGCAGTTCTTC.

The CDR3 loop reads CSGLYEPETQYF. The CDR3 nucleotides read TGCAGTGGGTTGTACGAACCGGAGACCCAGTACTTC. This chain joins TRBV20-1 and TRBJ2-5; D not certain. V lost 7 bases, J lost 5 bases, and 14 bases lay in between. The V gene's germline CDR1 is DFQATT and CDR2 SNEGSKA (reference sequence). The CDR3 is 12 residues long.

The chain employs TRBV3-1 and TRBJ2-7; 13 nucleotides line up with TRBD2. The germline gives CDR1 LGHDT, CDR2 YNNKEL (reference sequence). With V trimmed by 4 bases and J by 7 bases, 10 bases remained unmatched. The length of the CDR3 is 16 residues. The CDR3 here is CASSPWTSGSAGEQYF. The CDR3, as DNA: TGTGCCAGCAGCCCTTGGACTAGCGGGAGTGCGGGTGAGCAGTACTTC.

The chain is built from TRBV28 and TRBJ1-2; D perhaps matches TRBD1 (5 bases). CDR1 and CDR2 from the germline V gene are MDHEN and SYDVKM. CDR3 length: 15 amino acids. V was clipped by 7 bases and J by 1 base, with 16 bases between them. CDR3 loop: CASTNPTTVNYGYTF. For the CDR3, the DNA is TGTGCCAGCACCAATCCGACGACAGTTAACTATGGCTACACCTTC.